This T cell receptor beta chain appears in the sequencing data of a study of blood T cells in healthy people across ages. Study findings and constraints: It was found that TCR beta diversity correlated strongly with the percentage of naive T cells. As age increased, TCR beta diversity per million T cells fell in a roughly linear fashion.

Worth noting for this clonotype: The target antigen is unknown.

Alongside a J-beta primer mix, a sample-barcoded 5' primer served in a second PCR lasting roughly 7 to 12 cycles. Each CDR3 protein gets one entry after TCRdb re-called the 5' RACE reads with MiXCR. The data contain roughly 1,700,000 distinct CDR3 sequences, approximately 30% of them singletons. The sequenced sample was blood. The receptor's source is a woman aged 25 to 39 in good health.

The CDR3 spells CASRKAGPSTDTQYF. The DNA for the CDR3 is TGCGCCAGCAGAAAAGCGGGACCAAGCACAGATACGCAGTATTTT. The chain links TRBV10-2 to TRBJ2-3, with TRBD2 matching over 7 bases. V dropped 6 bases and J dropped 0; count of bases not matched to a gene: 6. The V gene's germline CDR1 is WSHSY and CDR2 SAAADI. The CDR3 sequence is 15 residues long.